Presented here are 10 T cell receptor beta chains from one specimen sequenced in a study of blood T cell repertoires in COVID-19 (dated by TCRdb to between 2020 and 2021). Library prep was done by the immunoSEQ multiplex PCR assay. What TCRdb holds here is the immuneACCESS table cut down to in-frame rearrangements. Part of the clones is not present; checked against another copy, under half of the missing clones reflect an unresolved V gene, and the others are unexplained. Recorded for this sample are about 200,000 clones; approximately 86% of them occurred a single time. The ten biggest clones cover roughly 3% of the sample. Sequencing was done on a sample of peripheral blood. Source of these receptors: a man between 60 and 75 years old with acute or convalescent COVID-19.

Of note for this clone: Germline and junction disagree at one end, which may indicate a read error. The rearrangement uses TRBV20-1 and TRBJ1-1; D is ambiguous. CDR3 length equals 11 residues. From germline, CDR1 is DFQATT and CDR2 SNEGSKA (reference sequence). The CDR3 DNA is TGCAGTGCTGAACAAATGACTGTAGCTTTCTTT. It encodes CSAEQMTVAFF.

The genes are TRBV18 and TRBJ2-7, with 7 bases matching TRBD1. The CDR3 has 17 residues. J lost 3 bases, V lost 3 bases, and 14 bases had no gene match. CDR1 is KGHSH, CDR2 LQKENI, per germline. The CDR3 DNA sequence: TGTGCCAGCTCACCCGTATTCCGGGACAGCCGATTCTACGAGCAGTACTTC. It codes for CASSPVFRDSRFYEQYF.

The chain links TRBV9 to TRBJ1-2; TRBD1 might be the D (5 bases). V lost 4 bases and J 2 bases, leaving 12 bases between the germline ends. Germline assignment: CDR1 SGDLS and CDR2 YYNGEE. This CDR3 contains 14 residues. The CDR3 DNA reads TGTGCCAGCAGCTCGTCGGGGGGGAACTATGGCTACACCTTC. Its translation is CASSSSGGNYGYTF.

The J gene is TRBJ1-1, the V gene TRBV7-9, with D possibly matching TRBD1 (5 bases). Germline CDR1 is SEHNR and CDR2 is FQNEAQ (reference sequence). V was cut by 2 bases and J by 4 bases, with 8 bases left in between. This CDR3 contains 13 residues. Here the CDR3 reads CASSLLGGTEAFF. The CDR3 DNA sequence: TGTGCCAGCAGCTTACTGGGGGGCACTGAAGCTTTCTTT. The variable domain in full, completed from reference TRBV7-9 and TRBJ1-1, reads DTGVSQNPRHKITKRGQNVTFRCDPISEHNRLYWYRQTLGQGPEFLTYFQNEAQLEKSRLLSDRFSAERPKGSFSTLEIQRTEQGDSAMYLCASSLLGGTEAFFGQGTRLTVV.

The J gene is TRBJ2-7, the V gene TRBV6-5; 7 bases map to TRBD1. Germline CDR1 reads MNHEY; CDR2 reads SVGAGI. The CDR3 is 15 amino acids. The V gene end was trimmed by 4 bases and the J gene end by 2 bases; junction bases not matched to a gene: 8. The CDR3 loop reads CASSSGWQGAYEQYF. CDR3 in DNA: TGTGCCAGCAGTTCCGGTTGGCAGGGGGCCTACGAGCAGTACTTC.

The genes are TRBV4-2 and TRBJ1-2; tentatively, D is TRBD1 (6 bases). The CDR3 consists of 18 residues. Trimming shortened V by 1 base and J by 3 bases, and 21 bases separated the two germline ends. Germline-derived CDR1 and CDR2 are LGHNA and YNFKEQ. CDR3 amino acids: CASSQVMLRTAPDYGYTF. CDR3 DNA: TGTGCCAGCAGCCAAGTTATGCTCAGGACAGCCCCCGACTATGGCTACACCTTC.

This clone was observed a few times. CDR3 DNA sequence: TGTGCCAGTAGTATTGGAGGGGGCGCGGACTACGAGCAGTACTTC. The encoded protein is CASSIGGGADYEQYF. The chain employs TRBV19 and TRBJ2-7; tentatively, D is TRBD1 (7 bases). This CDR3 comprises 15 residues. Trimming took 3 bases from V and 3 from J, leaving 15 bases between them. Germline V gene lookup returns CDR1 LNHDA and CDR2 SQIVND (reference sequence).

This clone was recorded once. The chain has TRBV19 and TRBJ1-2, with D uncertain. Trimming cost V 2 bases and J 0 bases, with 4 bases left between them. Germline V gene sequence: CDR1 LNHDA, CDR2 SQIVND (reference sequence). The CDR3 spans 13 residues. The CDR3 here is CASSIQSNYGYTF. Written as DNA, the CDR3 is TGTGCCAGTAGTATACAGTCTAACTATGGCTACACCTTC.

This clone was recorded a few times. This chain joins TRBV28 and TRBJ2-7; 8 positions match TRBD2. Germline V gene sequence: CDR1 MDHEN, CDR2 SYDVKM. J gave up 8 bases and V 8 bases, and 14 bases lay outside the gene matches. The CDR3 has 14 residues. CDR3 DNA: TGTGCCAGCGCACCGCCGGGGGGGGCGAGTAAGCAGTACTTC. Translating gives CASAPPGGASKQYF.

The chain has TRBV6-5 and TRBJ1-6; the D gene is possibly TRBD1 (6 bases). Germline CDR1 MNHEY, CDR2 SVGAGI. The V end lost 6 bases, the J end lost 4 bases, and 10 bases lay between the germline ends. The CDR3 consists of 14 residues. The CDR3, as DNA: TGTGCCAGCAGACAGGGAGTGTATAATTCACCCCTCCACTTT. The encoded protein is CASRQGVYNSPLHF.